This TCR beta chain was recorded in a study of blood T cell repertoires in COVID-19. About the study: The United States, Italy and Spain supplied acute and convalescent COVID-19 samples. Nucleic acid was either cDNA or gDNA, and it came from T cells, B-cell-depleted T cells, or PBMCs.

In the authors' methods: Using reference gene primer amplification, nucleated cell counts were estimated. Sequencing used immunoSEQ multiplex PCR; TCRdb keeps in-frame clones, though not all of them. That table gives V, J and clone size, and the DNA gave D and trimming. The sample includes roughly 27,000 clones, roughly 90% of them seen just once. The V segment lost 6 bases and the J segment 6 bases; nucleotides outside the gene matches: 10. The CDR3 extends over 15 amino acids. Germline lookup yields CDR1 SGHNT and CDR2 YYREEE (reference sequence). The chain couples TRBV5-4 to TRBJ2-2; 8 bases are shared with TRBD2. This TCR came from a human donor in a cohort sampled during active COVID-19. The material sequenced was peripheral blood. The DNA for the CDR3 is TGTGCCAGCACCCCACCGGGGGGGGGCCCCGGGGAGCTGTTTTTT. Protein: CASTPPGGGPGELFF.